This T cell receptor (beta chain) was profiled in a study of technical replicates of blood from a handful of donors. Trimming left V 7 bases short and J 0 bases short, with 12 bases between. This CDR3 spans 14 amino acids. Germline CDR1 is LGHNT and CDR2 is FRNRAP. TCRdb keeps only in-frame clones here, not all; method: immunoSEQ multiplex PCR. The profile shows under 65,000 clones, roughly nine tenths of them singletons. The chain uses TRBV12-5 and TRBJ1-2, with D unresolved. The TCR comes from a human donor in good health. Some clones in this sample may be carry-over from other donors' samples. Material: PBMCs. The CDR3 sequence is CASAPTRPNYGYTF. The CDR3 bases are TGTGCTAGTGCCCCGACACGACCTAACTATGGCTACACCTTC.